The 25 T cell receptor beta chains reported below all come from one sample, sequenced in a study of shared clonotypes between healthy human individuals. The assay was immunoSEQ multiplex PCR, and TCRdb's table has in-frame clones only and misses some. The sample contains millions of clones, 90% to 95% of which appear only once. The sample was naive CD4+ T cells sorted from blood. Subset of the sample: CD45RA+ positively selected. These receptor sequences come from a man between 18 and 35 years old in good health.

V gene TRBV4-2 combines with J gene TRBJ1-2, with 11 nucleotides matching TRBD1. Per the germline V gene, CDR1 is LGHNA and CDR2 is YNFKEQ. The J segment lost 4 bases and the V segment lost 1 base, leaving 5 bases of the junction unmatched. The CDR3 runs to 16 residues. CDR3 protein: CASSQGAGQGGYGYTF. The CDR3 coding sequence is TGTGCCAGCAGCCAAGGAGCGGGACAGGGGGGCTATGGCTACACCTTC.

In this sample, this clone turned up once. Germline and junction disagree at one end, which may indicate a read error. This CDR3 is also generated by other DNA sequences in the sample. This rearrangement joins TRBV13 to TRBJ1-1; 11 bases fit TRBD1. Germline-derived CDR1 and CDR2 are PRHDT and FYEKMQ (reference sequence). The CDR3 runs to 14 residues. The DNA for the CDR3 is TGTGCCAGCAGCCTAGGGACAGGGGGCACTGAAGCTTTCTTT. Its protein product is CASSLGTGGTEAFF.

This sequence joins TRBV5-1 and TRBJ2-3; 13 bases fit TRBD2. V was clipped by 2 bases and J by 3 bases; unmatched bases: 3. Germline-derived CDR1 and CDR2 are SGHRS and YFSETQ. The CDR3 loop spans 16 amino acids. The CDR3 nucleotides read TGCGCCAGCAGCTTAGGGACTAGCGGGAAAACAGATACGCAGTATTTT. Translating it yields CASSLGTSGKTDTQYF.

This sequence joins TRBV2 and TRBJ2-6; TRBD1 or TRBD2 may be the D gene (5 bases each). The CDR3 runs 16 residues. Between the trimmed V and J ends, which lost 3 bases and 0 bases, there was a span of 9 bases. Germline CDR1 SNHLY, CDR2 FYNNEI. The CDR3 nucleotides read TGTGCCAGCAGTGAGGGACGGCGCTCTGGGGCCAACGTCCTGACTTTC. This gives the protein CASSEGRRSGANVLTF.

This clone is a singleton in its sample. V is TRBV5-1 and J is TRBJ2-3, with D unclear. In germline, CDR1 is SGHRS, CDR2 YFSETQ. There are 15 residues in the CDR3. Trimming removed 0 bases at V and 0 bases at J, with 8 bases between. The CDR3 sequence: CASSLVDWSTDTQYF. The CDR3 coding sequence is TGCGCCAGCAGCTTGGTTGATTGGAGCACAGATACGCAGTATTTT.

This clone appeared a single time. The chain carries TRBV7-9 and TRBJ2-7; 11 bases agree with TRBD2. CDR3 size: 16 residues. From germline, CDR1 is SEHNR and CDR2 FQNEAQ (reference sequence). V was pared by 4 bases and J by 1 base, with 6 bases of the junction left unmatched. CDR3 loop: CASSWFGLAGSYEQYF. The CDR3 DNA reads TGTGCCAGCAGCTGGTTCGGACTAGCGGGTTCCTACGAGCAGTACTTC.

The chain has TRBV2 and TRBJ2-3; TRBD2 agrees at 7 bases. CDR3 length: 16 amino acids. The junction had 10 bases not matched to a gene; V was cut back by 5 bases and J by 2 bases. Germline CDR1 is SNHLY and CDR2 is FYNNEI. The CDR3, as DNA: TGTGCCAGCAGTTCGCCGACTAGCTGGGTCACAGATACGCAGTATTTT. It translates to CASSSPTSWVTDTQYF.

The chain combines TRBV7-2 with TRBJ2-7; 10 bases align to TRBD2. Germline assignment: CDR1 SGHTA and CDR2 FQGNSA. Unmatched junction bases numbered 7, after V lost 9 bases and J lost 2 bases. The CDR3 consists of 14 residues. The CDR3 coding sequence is TGTGCCAGTAACGAAGCGGGGGGGCCCTACGAGCAGTACTTC. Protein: CASNEAGGPYEQYF.

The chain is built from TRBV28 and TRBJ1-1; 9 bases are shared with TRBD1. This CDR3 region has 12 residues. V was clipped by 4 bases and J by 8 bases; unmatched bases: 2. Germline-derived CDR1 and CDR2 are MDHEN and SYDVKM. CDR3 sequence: CASSSGQGEAFF. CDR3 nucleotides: TGTGCCAGCAGTTCCGGACAGGGGGAAGCTTTCTTT.

The CDR3 coding sequence is TGTGCCAGCAGCTCCGGGGGGGCCGACACAGATACGCAGTATTTT. This translates into CASSSGGADTDTQYF. V and J are TRBV7-3 and TRBJ2-3, with TRBD2 identical over 8 bases. The J segment lost 2 bases and the V segment lost 4 bases, leaving 5 bases of the junction unmatched. CDR3 length: 15 amino acids. Germline values: CDR1 SGHTA, CDR2 FQGTGA.

Here the CDR3 DNA reads TGTGCCAGCACCAAGGACTGGACGGGTTCACCCCTCCACTTT. This translates into CASTKDWTGSPLHF. The genes are TRBV11-3 and TRBJ1-6, with D unresolved. This CDR3 contains 14 residues. The germline V gene encodes CDR1 SGHNT and CDR2 YENEEA. With 7 bases removed from V and 9 bases from J, the gap between germline ends came to 16 bases.

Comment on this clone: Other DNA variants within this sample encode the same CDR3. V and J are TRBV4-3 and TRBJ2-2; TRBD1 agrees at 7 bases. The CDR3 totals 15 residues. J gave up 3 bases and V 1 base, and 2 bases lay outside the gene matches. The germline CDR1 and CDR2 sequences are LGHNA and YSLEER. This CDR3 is CASSQADRDTGELFF. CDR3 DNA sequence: TGCGCCAGCAGCCAAGCAGACAGGGACACCGGGGAGCTGTTTTTT.

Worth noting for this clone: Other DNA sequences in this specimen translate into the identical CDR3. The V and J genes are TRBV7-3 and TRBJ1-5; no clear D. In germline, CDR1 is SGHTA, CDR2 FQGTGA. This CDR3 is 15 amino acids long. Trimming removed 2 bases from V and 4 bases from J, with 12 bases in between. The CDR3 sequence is CASSLGPGRNQPQHF. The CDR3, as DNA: TGTGCCAGCAGCTTAGGCCCTGGGCGGAATCAGCCCCAGCATTTT.

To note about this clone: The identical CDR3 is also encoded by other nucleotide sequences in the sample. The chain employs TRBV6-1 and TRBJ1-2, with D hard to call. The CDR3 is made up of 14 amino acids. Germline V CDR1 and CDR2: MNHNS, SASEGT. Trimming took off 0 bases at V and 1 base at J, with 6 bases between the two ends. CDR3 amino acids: CASSEAGVNYGYTF. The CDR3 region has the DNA TGTGCCAGCAGTGAAGCCGGGGTTAACTATGGCTACACCTTC.

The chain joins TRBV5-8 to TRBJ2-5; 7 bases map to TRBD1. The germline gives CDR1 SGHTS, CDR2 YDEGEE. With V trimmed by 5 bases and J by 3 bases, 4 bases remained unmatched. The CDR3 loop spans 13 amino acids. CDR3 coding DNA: TGTGCCAGCAGACATGACAGGGAAGAGACCCAGTACTTC. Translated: CASRHDREETQYF. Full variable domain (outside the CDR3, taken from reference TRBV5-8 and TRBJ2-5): EAGVTQSPTHLIKTRGQQATLRCSPISGHTSVYWYQQALGLGLQFLLWYDEGEERNRGNFPPRFSGRQFPNYSSELNVNALELEDSALYLCASRHDREETQYFGPGTRLLVL.

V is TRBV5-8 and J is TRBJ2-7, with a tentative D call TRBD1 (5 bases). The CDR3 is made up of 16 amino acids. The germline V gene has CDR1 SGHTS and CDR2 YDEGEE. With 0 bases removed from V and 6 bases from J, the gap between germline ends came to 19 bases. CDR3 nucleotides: TGTGCCAGCAGCTTGGGTTACCCAGGGAACTGGGGCGAGCAGTACTTC. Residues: CASSLGYPGNWGEQYF.

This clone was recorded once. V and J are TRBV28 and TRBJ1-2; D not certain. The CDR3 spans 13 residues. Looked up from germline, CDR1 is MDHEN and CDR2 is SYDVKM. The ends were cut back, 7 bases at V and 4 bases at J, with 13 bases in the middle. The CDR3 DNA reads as TGTGCCAGCACCCCAGTCCGGGTCTATGGCTACACCTTC. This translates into CASTPVRVYGYTF.

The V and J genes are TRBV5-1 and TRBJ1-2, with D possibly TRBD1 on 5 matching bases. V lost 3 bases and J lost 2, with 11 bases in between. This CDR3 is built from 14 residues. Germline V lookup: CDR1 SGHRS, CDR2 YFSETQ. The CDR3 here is CASSWTTQNYGYTF. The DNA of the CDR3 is TGCGCCAGCAGCTGGACAACCCAGAACTATGGCTACACCTTC.

The CDR3: CASSLGPLGDTQYF. CDR3 sequence (DNA): TGTGCCAGCAGCTTGGGACCACTCGGAGATACGCAGTATTTT. This chain uses TRBV5-6 with TRBJ2-3; D gene unclear. This CDR3 is 14 amino acids long. Between the trimmed V and J ends, which lost 0 bases and 5 bases, there was a span of 10 bases. The germline V gene has CDR1 SGHDT and CDR2 YYEEEE. Combining the CDR3 with reference TRBV5-6 and TRBJ2-3 gives the whole variable domain DAGVTQSPTHLIKTRGQQVTLRCSPKSGHDTVSWYQQALGQGPQFIFQYYEEEERQRGNFPDRFSGHQFPNYSSELNVNALLLGDSALYLCASSLGPLGDTQYFGPGTRLTVL.

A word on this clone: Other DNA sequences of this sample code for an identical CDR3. The CDR3, as DNA: TGTGCCAGCAGCGCACAGGGGGCAACTAATGAAAAACTGTTTTTT. It encodes CASSAQGATNEKLFF. The chain has TRBV9 and TRBJ1-4; 8 nucleotides line up with TRBD1. Trimming removed 3 bases from V and 0 bases from J; junction bases left unmatched: 1. This CDR3 has 15 amino acids. Germline CDR1 reads SGDLS; CDR2 reads YYNGEE.

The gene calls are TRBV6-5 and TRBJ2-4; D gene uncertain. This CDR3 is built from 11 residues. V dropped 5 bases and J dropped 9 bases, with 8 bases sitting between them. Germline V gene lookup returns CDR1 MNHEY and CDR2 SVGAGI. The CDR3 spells CASSPPPIQYF. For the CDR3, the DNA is TGTGCCAGCAGTCCCCCCCCCATTCAGTACTTC.

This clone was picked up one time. For the CDR3, the DNA is TGTGCCAGCAGGGCCGGGACAGGGGCCAATCAGCCCCAGCATTTT. Translated: CASRAGTGANQPQHF. This chain links TRBV2 with TRBJ1-5; 10 nucleotides line up with TRBD1. This CDR3 comprises 15 residues. Germline assignment: CDR1 SNHLY and CDR2 FYNNEI. Trimming removed 6 bases from V and 3 bases from J; junction bases left unmatched: 5.

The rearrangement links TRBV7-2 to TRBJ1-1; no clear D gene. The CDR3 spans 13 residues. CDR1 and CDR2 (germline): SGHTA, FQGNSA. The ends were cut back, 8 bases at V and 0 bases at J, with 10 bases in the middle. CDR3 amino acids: CASGGRMNTEAFF. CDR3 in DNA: TGTGCCAGCGGCGGACGGATGAACACTGAAGCTTTCTTT.

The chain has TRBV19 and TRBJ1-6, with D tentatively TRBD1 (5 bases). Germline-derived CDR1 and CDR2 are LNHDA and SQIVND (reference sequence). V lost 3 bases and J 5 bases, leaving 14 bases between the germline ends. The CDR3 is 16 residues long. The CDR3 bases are TGTGCCAGTAGTATTCAGGGCGCCCTTGATAATTCACCCCTCCACTTT. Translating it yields CASSIQGALDNSPLHF.

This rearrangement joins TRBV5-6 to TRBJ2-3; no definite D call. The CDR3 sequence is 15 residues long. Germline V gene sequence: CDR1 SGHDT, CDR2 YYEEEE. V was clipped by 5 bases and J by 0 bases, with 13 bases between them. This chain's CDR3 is CASRKLGNSTDTQYF. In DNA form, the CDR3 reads TGTGCCAGCAGAAAGTTAGGGAATAGCACAGATACGCAGTATTTT.